This passage covers 13 T cell receptor beta chains from one sample sequenced in a study of T cell responses to AZD1222 COVID-19 vaccine. Libraries were prepared by immunoSEQ multiplex PCR; TCRdb keeps only in-frame clonotypes and omits some of them. The table lists about 96,000 clones, roughly nine tenths of them singletons. The sequences come from peripheral blood, collected on day 0 of AZD1222 vaccination. Source of these receptors: an adult in good health.

The rearrangement links TRBV28 to TRBJ2-1; a possible D gene is TRBD2 (6 bases). The CDR3 runs 14 residues. The germline V and J ends were trimmed by 6 bases and 6 bases, with 15 bases remaining between them. Germline V gene data show CDR1 as MDHEN and CDR2 as SYDVKM. The CDR3 region is CASRPGTRFNEQFF. The CDR3 DNA sequence: TGTGCCAGCAGGCCCGGGACTCGCTTCAATGAGCAGTTCTTC.

The V and J genes are TRBV5-8 and TRBJ1-2; D gene ambiguous. The CDR3 loop spans 17 amino acids. V lost 4 bases to trimming and J lost 1 base, with 20 bases between them. From germline, CDR1 is SGHTS and CDR2 YDEGEE. As DNA, the CDR3 is TGTGCCAGCAGCCCAATGGATCGGACCGACGTTAACTATGGCTACACCTTC. Protein sequence: CASSPMDRTDVNYGYTF.

The chain recombines TRBV30 with TRBJ1-1, with D perhaps matching TRBD1 (6 bases). Between the trimmed V and J ends, which lost 5 bases and 1 base, there was a span of 17 bases. CDR3 length: 15 amino acids. Germline loops: CDR1 GTSNPN, CDR2 SVGIG (reference sequence). CDR3 region: CAWGGPGHQNTEAFF. The CDR3 coding sequence is TGTGCCTGGGGTGGTCCGGGACACCAGAACACTGAAGCTTTCTTT.

The count of this clone is one. This chain connects TRBV28 to TRBJ2-7; 10 bases agree with TRBD1. Trimming took 6 bases from V and 7 from J; bases not matched to a gene: 9. CDR1 and CDR2 (germline): MDHEN, SYDVKM. There are 14 residues in the CDR3. CDR3 DNA: TGTGCCAGCAGAGAGGGACAGGGGACTCGGGAGCAGTACTTC. Residues: CASREGQGTREQYF.

The chain links TRBV7-3 to TRBJ2-1; D call uncertain. Germline lookup yields CDR1 SGHTA and CDR2 FQGTGA. The CDR3 contains 14 residues. V gave up 4 bases and J gave up 7 bases, with 14 bases separating them. The CDR3 spells CASSYRIGGNEQFF. As DNA, the CDR3 is TGTGCCAGCAGCTATCGGATAGGTGGGAATGAGCAGTTCTTC. Based on the CDR3 plus reference TRBV7-3 and TRBJ2-1, the full variable domain is GAGVSQTPSNKVTEKGKYVELRCDPISGHTALYWYRQSLGQGPEFLIYFQGTGAADDSGLPNDRFFAVRPEGSVSTLKIQRTERGDSAVYLCASSYRIGGNEQFFGPGTRLTVL.

The chain links TRBV6-2 or TRBV6-3 to TRBJ1-1; TRBD1 might be the D (5 bases). Trimming left V 5 bases short and J 1 base short, with 14 bases between. The CDR3 loop spans 15 amino acids. Germline V gives CDR1 MNHEY, CDR2 SVGEGT. The CDR3 DNA reads as TGTGCCAGCAGTATCCCGGGAGGGGCGAACACTGAAGCTTTCTTT. This codes for CASSIPGGANTEAFF.

In this sample, this clone turned up once. This chain connects TRBV5-5 to TRBJ1-5; no reliable D call. The germline gives CDR1 SGHKS, CDR2 YYEKEE (reference sequence). The V end lost 1 base, the J end lost 5 bases, and 10 bases lay between the germline ends. CDR3 length equals 14 residues. CDR3 DNA: TGTGCCAGCAGCTTGATTGTACGGGATCAGCCCCAGCATTTT. It encodes CASSLIVRDQPQHF.

V is TRBV19 and J is TRBJ2-7, with D uncertain. The CDR3 consists of 11 residues. Germline CDR1 reads LNHDA; CDR2 reads SQIVND (reference sequence). With 1 base removed from V and 5 bases from J, the gap between germline ends came to 3 bases. CDR3 amino acids: CASSIGHEQYF. DNA for the CDR3: TGTGCCAGTAGTATAGGCCACGAGCAGTACTTC. The variable domain in full, with the rest retrieved from reference TRBV19 and TRBJ2-7, is DGGITQSPKYLFRKEGQNVTLSCEQNLNHDAMYWYRQDPGQGLRLIYYSQIVNDFQKGDIAEGYSVSREKKESFPLTVTSAQKNPTAFYLCASSIGHEQYFGPGTRLTVT.

The V call is TRBV5-1, the J call TRBJ1-2; D is undetermined. The V gene lost 0 bases and the J gene lost 0 bases, with 12 bases spanning the gap. The CDR3 is 16 residues long. The germline V gene has CDR1 SGHRS and CDR2 YFSETQ. The CDR3 nucleotides read TGCGCCAGCAGCTTGGGGCCTGTCCAGTCTAACTATGGCTACACCTTC. This encodes CASSLGPVQSNYGYTF.

The J gene is TRBJ1-1, the V gene TRBV4-2, with a tentative D call TRBD1 (5 bases). V lost 5 bases and J 3 bases, leaving 16 bases between the germline ends. Germline V gives CDR1 LGHNA, CDR2 YNFKEQ. The CDR3 runs to 15 residues. The CDR3 sequence: CASSEAGGGDTEAFF. The DNA for the CDR3 is TGTGCCAGCAGCGAGGCCGGGGGAGGGGACACTGAAGCTTTCTTT.

The CDR3 spells CASSQGRQANQPQHF. The DNA of the CDR3 is TGCGCCAGCAGCCAAGGCAGACAGGCGAATCAGCCCCAGCATTTT. The chain couples TRBV4-1 to TRBJ1-5, with a possible D match to TRBD1 (6 bases). Trimming took off 1 base at V and 4 bases at J, with 11 bases between the two ends. The length of the CDR3 is 15 residues. The germline V gene encodes CDR1 MGHRA and CDR2 YSYEKL.

As DNA, the CDR3 is TGTGCCAGCAGTGCCCCCAGTACTGGAAACACCATATATTTT. This codes for CASSAPSTGNTIYF. The chain recombines TRBV2 with TRBJ1-3; D is ambiguous. The V end was cut by 4 bases, the J end by 2 bases, with 9 bases between. This CDR3 spans 14 amino acids. Per the germline V gene, CDR1 is SNHLY and CDR2 is FYNNEI.

The gene calls are TRBV28 and TRBJ2-7; tentative D call: TRBD2 (6 bases). Germline V CDR1 and CDR2: MDHEN, SYDVKM. The V gene lost 1 base and the J gene lost 3 bases, with 10 bases spanning the gap. The CDR3 is 14 amino acids. CDR3 protein: CASSLSTGGYEQYF. DNA for the CDR3: TGTGCCAGCAGTTTATCGACCGGGGGCTACGAGCAGTACTTC.